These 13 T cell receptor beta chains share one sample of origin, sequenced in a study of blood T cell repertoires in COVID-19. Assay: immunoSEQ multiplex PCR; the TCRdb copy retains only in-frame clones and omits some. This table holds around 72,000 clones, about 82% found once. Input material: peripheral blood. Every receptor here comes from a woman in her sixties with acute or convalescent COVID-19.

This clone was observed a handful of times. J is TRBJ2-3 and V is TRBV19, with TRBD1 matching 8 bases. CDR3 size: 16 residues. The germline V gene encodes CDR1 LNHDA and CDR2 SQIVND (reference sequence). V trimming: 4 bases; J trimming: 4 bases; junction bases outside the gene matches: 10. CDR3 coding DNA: TGTGCCAGTAGTAACCTAGGACAGGGTGCCCCAGATACGCAGTATTTT. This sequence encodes CASSNLGQGAPDTQYF.

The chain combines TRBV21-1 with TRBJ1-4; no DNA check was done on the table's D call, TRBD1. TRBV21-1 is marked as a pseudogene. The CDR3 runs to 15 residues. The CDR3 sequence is CASSNRDRANEKLFF. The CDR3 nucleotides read TGTGCCAGCAGCAATCGGGACAGGGCTAATGAAAAACTGTTTTTT.

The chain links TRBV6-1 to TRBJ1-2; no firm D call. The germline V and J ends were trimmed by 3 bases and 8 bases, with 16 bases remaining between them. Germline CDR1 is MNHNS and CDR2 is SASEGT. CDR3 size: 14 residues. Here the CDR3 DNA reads TGTGCCAGCAGTGACCCTCGACGGGGTTGGGGCTACACCTTC. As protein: CASSDPRRGWGYTF.

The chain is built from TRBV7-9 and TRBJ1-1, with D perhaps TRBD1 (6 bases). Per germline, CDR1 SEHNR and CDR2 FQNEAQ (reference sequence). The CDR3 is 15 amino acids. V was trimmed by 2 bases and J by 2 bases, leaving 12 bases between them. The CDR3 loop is CASSLLLQGNTEAFF. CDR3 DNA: TGTGCCAGCAGCTTACTATTACAGGGCAACACTGAAGCTTTCTTT.

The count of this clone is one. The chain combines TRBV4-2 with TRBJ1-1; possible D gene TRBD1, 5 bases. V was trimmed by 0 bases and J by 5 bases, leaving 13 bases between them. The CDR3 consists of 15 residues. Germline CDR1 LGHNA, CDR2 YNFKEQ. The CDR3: CASSQDQGGLTEAFF. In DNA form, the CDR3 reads TGTGCCAGCAGCCAAGACCAGGGTGGATTAACTGAAGCTTTCTTT.

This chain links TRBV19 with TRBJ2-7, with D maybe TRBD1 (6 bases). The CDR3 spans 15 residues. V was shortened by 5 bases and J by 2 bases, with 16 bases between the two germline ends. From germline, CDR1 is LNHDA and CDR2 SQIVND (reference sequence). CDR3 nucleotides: TGTGCCAGTAGTCTAGCCGGGGACATCACCTACGAGCAGTACTTC. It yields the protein CASSLAGDITYEQYF.

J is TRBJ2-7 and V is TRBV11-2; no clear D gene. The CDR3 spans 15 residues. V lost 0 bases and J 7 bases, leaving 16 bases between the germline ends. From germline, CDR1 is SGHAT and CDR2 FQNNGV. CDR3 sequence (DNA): TGTGCCAGCAGCTTAGATCCGGGTCACTCTACAGAGCAGTACTTC. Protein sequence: CASSLDPGHSTEQYF. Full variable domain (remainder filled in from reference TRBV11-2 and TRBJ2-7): EAGVAQSPRYKIIEKRQSVAFWCNPISGHATLYWYQQILGQGPKLLIQFQNNGVVDDSQLPKDRFSAERLKGVDSTLKIQPAKLEDSAVYLCASSLDPGHSTEQYFGPGTRLTVT.

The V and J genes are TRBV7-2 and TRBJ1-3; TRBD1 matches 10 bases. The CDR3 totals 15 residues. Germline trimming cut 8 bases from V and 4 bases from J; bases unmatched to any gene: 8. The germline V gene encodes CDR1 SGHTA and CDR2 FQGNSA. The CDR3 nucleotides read TGTGCCAGCGGGAAAGACAGGGGGCCCGGAAACACCATATATTTT. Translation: CASGKDRGPGNTIYF.

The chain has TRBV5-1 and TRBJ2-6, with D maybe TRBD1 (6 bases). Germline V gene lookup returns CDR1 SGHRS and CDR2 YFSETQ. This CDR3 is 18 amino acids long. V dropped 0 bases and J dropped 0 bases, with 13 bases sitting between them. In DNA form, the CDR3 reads TGCGCCAGCAGCTTGGGGGGACACCCGAGCTCTGGGGCCAACGTCCTGACTTTC. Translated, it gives CASSLGGHPSSGANVLTF.

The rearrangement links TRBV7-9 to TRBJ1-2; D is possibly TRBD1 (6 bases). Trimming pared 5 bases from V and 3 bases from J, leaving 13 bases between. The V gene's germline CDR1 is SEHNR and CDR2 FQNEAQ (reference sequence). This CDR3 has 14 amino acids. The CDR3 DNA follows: TGTGCCAGCAGCCAGAGGGCAGGGGACTATGGCTACACCTTC. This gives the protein CASSQRAGDYGYTF.

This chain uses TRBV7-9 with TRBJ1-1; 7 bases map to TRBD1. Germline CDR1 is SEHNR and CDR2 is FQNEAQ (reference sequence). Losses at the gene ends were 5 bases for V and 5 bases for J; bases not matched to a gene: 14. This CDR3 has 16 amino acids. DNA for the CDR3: TGTGCCAGCAGCCCCCCCTCGACAGGGCGGGTAACTGAAGCTTTCTTT. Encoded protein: CASSPPSTGRVTEAFF.

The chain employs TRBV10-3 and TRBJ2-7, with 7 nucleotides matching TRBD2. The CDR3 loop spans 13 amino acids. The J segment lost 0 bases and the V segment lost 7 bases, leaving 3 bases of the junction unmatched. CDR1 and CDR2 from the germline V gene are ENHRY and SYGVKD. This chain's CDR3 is CAITGGSSYEQYF. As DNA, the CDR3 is TGTGCCATCACCGGGGGGAGCTCCTACGAGCAGTACTTC.

The DNA for the CDR3 is TGTGCCAGCAGCCCAGATCAGCCCCAGCATTTT. Its protein is CASSPDQPQHF. The chain couples TRBV5-6 to TRBJ1-5; no firm D call. Trimming pared 4 bases from V and 5 bases from J, leaving 4 bases between. CDR3 length: 11 amino acids. Germline V gives CDR1 SGHDT, CDR2 YYEEEE.